This T cell receptor beta chain came from a study of shared clonotypes between healthy human individuals. The method was immunoSEQ multiplex PCR; TCRdb's version includes in-frame clones alone and lacks a portion of them. Of about 470,000 clones listed, about 85% were seen once; the top ten hold over 10%. In this sample, this clone turned up a few times. V shed 5 bases and J 7 bases; nucleotides not matched to a gene: 13. The CDR3 is 17 amino acids. The germline V gene has CDR1 LNHDA and CDR2 SQIVND (reference sequence). Donation came from healthy HIV-negative adults that had no recent acute infections or vaccinations.

This chain uses TRBV19 with TRBJ2-7; 14 nucleotides line up with TRBD2. The clonotype was recovered from a middle-aged woman in good health. Some clones in this sample may be carry-over from other donors' samples. Sequencing was done on a sample of PBMCs. CDR3 region: CASSPTRLAGGPGEQYF. CDR3 bases: TGTGCCAGTAGTCCCACCCGACTAGCGGGAGGGCCGGGGGAGCAGTACTTC.